This entry describes one T cell receptor (beta chain). Antigen: not known. A much larger clone sits a single nucleotide away, making a read error possible. CDR3 length equals 12 residues. The V gene's germline CDR1 is DFQATT and CDR2 SNEGSKA (reference sequence). As for the cDNA, it was generated by 5'RACE with 10-nucleotide random UMIs. One entry per CDR3 protein, called by TCRdb with MiXCR from the 5' RACE reads. The repertoire consists of roughly 76,000 distinct CDR3 sequences, with 11% to 15% occurring once and the leading ten covering about 7%. The data were obtained in a study of neurological immune-mediated disorders. The study, taken as a whole, reports: Subjects shared no identical expanded-clone CDR3 amino acid sequences, suggesting private TCR-beta repertoires in all groups.

Among the participants, healthy controls were blood bank volunteers in Maryland, USA. The unsorted libraries were prepared from 2 million PBMCs (stored at -80 C). The sequenced material came from PBMCs. The chain joins TRBV20-1 to TRBJ2-5; 7 bases fit TRBD2. The clonotype was recovered from a woman aged 50 to 65 in good health. In DNA form, the CDR3 reads TGCGGTGGGGGGGGAGGAAGAGAGACCCAGTACTTC. This gives the protein CGGGGGRETQYF.